The T cell receptor beta chain under discussion was sequenced for a study of blood T cell repertoires in COVID-19. Clones were sequenced by immunoSEQ multiplex PCR, and TCRdb holds only the in-frame ones, with some missing. The top ten hold 10% to 15% of the sample, which has roughly 200,000 clones, 65% to 90% seen once. The source is a man aged 35-49 years who had recovered from COVID-19. Sequencing was done on a sample of PBMCs or T cells enriched from blood (not recorded which).

The CDR3 DNA sequence: TGTGCCAGCAGCGGCCAGGGTGGCTTGAAGGAGACCCAGTACTTC. Protein product: CASSGQGGLKETQYF. The rearrangement joins TRBV9 to TRBJ2-5; tentatively, D is TRBD1 (5 bases). The CDR3 runs to 15 residues. Trimming took 3 bases from V and 5 from J, leaving 17 bases between them. Germline V gene lookup returns CDR1 SGDLS and CDR2 YYNGEE.